This T cell receptor beta chain is drawn from a study of control samples from healthy donors and cancer patients. This CDR3 spans 15 amino acids. The V end lost 0 bases, the J end lost 4 bases, and 11 bases lay between the germline ends. Germline CDR1 and CDR2: MNHEY and SVGAGI. TCRdb keeps only in-frame clones here, not all; method: immunoSEQ multiplex PCR. In all, the sample yields around 190,000 clones. The receptor comes from a woman aged 25-40 years in good health. Sequences were obtained from blood. The V call is TRBV6-5, the J call TRBJ2-3; a weak D match, TRBD1 (5 bases). The CDR3 loop reads CASSYSIGAADTQYF. CDR3 nucleotides: TGTGCCAGCAGTTACTCAATAGGGGCAGCAGATACGCAGTATTTT.